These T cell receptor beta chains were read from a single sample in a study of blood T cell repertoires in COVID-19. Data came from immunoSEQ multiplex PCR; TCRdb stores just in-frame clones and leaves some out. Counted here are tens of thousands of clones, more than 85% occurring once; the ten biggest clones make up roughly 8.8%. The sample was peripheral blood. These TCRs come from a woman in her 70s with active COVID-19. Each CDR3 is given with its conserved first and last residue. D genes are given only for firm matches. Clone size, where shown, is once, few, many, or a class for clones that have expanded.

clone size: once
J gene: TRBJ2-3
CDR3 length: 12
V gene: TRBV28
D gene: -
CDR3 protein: CASSLSADTQYF
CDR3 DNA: TGTGCCAGCAGTTTATCCGCAGATACGCAGTATTTT

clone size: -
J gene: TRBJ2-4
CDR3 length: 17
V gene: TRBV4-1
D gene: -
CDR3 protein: CASSQFPSGEEKDIQYF
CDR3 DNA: TGCGCCAGCAGCCAATTCCCTTCCGGGGAGGAGAAGGACATTCAGTACTTC

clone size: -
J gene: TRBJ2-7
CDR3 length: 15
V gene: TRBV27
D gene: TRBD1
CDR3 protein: CASTYAAGGAYEQYF
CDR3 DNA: TGTGCCAGCACCTACGCGGCAGGGGGCGCTTACGAGCAGTACTTC

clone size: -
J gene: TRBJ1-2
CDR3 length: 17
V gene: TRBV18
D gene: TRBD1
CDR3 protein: CASAPYPRGQDNYGYTF
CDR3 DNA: TGTGCCAGCGCCCCGTACCCTAGGGGGCAGGATAACTATGGCTACACCTTC

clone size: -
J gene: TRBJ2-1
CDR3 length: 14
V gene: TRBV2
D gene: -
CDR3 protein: CASRKAVAGNEQFF
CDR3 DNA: TGTGCCAGCAGGAAGGCAGTGGCCGGGAATGAGCAGTTCTTC

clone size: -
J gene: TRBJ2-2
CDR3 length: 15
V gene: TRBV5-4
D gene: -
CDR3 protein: CASSLTDTNTGELFF
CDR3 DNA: TGTGCCAGCAGCTTGACCGACACGAACACCGGGGAGCTGTTTTTT

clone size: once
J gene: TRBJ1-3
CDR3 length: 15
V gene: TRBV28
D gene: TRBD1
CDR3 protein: CASSPTGTEGNTIYF
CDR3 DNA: TGTGCCAGCAGTCCGACCGGGACAGAGGGAAACACCATATATTTT

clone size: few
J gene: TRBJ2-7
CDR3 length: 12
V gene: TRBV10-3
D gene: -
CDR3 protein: CAISEATYEQYF
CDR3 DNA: TGTGCCATCAGTGAAGCGACCTACGAGCAGTACTTC

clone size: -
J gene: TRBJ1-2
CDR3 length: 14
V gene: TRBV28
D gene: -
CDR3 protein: CASSFGQGLLGYTF
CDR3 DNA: TGTGCCAGCAGTTTCGGGCAGGGCCTCTTGGGCTACACCTTC

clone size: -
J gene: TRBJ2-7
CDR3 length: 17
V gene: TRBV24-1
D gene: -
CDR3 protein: CATSDFWGETGSYEQYF
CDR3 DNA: TGTGCCACCAGTGATTTCTGGGGGGAGACGGGGTCCTACGAGCAGTACTTC

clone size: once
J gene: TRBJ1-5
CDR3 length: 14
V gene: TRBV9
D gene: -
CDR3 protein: CASSPHREKQPQHF
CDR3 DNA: TGTGCCAGCAGCCCCCACAGGGAAAAACAGCCCCAGCATTTT

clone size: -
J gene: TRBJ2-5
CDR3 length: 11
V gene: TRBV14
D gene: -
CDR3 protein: CASAYRETQYF
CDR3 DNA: TGTGCCAGCGCCTATAGAGAGACCCAGTACTTC

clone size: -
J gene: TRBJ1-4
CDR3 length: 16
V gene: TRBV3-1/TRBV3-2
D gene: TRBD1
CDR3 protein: CASSQEDGDSNEKLFF
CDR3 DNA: TGTGCCAGCAGCCAAGAAGACGGGGACAGTAATGAAAAACTGTTTTTT

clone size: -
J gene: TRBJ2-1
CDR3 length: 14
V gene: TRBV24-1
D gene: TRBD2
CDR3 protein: CATSEALAANEQFF
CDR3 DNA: TGTGCCACCAGTGAGGCACTAGCGGCTAATGAGCAGTTCTTC

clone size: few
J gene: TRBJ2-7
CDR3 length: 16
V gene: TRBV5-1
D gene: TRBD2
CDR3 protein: CASSAGTSGTGSEQYF
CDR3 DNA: TGCGCCAGCAGCGCTGGGACTAGCGGGACTGGGAGCGAGCAGTACTTC

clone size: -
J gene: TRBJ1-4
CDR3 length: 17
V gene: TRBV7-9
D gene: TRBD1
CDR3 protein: CASSLIRGPGQTEKLFF
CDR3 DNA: TGTGCCAGCAGCTTAATTAGGGGGCCGGGACAGACTGAAAAACTGTTTTTT

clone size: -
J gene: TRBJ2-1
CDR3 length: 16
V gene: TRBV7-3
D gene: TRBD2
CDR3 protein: CASARGGGSAYNEQFF
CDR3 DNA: TGTGCCAGCGCGCGCGGAGGCGGGAGCGCCTACAATGAGCAGTTCTTC

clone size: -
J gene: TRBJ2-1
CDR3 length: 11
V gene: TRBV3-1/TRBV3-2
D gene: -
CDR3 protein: CASTSYNEQFF
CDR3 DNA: TGTGCCAGCACCTCTTACAATGAGCAGTTCTTC

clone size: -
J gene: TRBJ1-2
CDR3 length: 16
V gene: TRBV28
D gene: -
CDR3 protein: CASSSHGIPGNYGYTF
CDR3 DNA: TGTGCCAGCAGTTCCCACGGGATACCCGGTAACTATGGCTACACCTTC

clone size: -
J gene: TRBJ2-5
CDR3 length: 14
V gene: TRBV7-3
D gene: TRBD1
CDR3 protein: CASSPGQGRETQYF
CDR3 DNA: TGTGCCAGCAGCCCGGGACAGGGGAGAGAGACCCAGTACTTC

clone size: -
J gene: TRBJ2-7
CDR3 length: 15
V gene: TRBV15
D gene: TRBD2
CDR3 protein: CATSRDQRGRSEQYF
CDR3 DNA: TGTGCCACCAGCAGAGATCAGCGGGGGAGGAGCGAGCAGTACTTC

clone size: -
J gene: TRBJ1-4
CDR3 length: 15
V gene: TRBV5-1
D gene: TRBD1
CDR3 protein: CASSLASGGSEKLFF
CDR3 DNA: TGCGCCAGCAGCTTGGCCTCAGGGGGAAGTGAAAAACTGTTTTTT

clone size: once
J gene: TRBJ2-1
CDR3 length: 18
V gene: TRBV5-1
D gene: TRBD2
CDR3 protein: CASSLGEGLAGGNNEQFF
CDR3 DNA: TGCGCCAGCAGCTTGGGGGAGGGACTAGCGGGAGGAAACAATGAGCAGTTCTTC

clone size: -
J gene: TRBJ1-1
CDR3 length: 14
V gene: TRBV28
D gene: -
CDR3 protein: CASIQGGGNTEAFF
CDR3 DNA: TGTGCCAGCATCCAGGGAGGGGGGAACACTGAAGCTTTCTTT

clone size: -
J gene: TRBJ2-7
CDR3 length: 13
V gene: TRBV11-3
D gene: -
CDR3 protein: CASSFRDSHEQYF
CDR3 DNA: TGTGCCAGCAGCTTCAGGGATTCCCACGAGCAGTACTTC

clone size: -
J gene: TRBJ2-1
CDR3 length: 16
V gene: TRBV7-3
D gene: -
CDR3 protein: CASSPRQSFSYNEQFF
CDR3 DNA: TGTGCCAGCAGCCCCCGTCAGTCTTTCTCCTACAATGAGCAGTTCTTC

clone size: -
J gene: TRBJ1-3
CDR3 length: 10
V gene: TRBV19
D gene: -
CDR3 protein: CATYGNTIYF
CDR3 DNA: TGTGCCACCTATGGAAACACCATATATTTT

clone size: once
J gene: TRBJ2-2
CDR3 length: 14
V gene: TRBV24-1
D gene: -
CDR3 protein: CATSDSRETGELFF
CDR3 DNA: TGTGCCACCAGTGATTCCAGGGAAACCGGGGAGCTGTTTTTT

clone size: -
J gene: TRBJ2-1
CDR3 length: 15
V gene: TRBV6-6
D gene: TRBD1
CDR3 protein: CASSSSGTGGDEQFF
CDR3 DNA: TGTGCCAGCAGTTCTTCCGGGACAGGGGGAGATGAGCAGTTCTTC

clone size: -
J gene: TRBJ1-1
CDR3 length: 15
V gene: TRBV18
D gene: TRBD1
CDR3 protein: CASSLGQGLNTEAFF
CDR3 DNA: TGTGCCAGCTCACTCGGACAGGGTTTGAACACTGAAGCTTTCTTT

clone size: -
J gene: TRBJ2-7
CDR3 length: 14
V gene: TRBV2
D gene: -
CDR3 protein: CASSVSLDIYEQYF
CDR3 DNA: TGTGCCAGCAGTGTCTCTTTGGACATCTACGAGCAGTACTTC

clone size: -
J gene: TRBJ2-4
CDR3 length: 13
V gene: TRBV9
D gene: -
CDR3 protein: CASSVGASGIQYF
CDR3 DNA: TGTGCCAGCAGCGTAGGGGCAAGCGGCATTCAGTACTTC

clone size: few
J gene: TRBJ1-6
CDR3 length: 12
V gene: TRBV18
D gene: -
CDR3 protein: CASSRLNSPLHF
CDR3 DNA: TGTGCCAGCTCCCGACTGAATTCACCCCTCCACTTT

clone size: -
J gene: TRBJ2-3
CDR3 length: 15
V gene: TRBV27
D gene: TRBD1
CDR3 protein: CASSRGQGFTDTQYF
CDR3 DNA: TGTGCCAGCAGCCGGGGACAGGGGTTCACAGATACGCAGTATTTT

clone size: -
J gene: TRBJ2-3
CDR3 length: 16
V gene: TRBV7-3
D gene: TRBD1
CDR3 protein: CASGSGTDPSTDTQYF
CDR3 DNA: TGTGCCAGCGGATCCGGGACAGACCCTAGCACAGATACGCAGTATTTT

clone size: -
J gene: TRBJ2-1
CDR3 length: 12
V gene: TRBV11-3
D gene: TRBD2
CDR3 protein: CASSPGGAEQFF
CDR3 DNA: TGTGCCAGCAGCCCGGGGGGTGCTGAGCAGTTCTTC

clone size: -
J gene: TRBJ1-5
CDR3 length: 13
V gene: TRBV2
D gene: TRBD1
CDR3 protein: CASTRQGPQPQHF
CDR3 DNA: TGTGCCAGCACCCGACAGGGACCTCAGCCCCAGCATTTT

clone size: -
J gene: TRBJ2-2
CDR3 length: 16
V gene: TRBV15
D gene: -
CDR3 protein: CATSRDNSAHTGELFF
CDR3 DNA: TGTGCCACCAGCAGAGATAATTCCGCGCACACCGGGGAGCTGTTTTTT

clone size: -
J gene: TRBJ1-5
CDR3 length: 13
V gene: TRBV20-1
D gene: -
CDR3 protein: CSASFGGNQPQHF
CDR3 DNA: TGCAGTGCTAGTTTCGGTGGCAATCAGCCCCAGCATTTT

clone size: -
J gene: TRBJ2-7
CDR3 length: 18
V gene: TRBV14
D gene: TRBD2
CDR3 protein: CASSPLGGWREEVSEQYF
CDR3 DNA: TGTGCCAGCAGCCCGTTAGGAGGGTGGCGGGAGGAAGTCAGCGAGCAGTACTTC

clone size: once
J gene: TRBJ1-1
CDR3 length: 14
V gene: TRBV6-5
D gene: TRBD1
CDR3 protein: CASSYDRAGTEAFF
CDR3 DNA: TGTGCCAGCAGTTACGACAGGGCGGGCACTGAAGCTTTCTTT

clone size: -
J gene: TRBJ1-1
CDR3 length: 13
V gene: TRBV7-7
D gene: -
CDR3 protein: CASSRGLNTEAFF
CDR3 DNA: TGTGCTAGCAGCCGAGGGTTGAACACTGAAGCTTTCTTT

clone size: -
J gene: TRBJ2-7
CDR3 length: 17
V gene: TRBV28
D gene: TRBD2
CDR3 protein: CASSAIGLAETTYEQYF
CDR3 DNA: TGTGCCAGCAGTGCGATCGGACTAGCAGAGACCACCTACGAGCAGTACTTC

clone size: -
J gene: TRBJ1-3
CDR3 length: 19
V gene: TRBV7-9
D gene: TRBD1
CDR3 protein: CASSFFGTGDHFSGNTIYF
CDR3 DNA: TGTGCCAGCAGCTTCTTCGGGACAGGGGACCATTTCTCTGGAAACACCATATATTTT

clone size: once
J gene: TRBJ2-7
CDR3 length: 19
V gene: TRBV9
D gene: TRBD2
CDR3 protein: CASSVDLGAGGIRTYEQYF
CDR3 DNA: TGTGCCAGCAGCGTAGATTTAGGAGCGGGAGGGATTCGAACCTACGAGCAGTACTTC

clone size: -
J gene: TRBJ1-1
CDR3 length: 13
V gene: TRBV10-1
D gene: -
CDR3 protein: CASRFQENTEAFF
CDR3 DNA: TGCGCCAGCAGGTTCCAGGAGAACACTGAAGCTTTCTTT

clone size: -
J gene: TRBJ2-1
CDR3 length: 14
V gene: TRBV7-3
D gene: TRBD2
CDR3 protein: CASSPLTSYDEQFF
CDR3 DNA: TGTGCCAGCAGCCCCCTGACTAGCTACGATGAGCAGTTCTTC

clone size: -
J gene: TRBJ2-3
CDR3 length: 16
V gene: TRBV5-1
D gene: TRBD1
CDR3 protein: CASSLDTGAYADTQYF
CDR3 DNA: TGCGCCAGCAGCTTGGATACAGGGGCGTACGCAGATACGCAGTATTTT